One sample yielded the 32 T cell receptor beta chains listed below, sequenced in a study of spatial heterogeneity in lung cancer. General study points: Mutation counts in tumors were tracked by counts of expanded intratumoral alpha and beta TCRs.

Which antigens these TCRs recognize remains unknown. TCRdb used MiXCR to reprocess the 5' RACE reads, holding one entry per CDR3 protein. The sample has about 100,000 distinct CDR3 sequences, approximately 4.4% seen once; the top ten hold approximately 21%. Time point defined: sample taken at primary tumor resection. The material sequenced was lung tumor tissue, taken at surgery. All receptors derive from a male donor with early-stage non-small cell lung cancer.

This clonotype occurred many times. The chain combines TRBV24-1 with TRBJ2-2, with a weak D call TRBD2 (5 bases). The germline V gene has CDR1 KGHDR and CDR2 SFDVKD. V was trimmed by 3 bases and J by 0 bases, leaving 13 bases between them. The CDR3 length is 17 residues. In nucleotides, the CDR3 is TGTGCCACCAGTGATCCCACTAGTGGTCCGAACACCGGGGAGCTGTTTTTT. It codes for CATSDPTSGPNTGELFF.

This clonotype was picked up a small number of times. In DNA form, the CDR3 reads TGTGCCAGCAGCCCCACGGCATGGCTCCCGGGGGAGACCCAGTACTTC. Residues: CASSPTAWLPGETQYF. The V gene is TRBV9, the J gene TRBJ2-5; tentatively, D is TRBD2 (5 bases). Looked up from germline, CDR1 is SGDLS and CDR2 is YYNGEE. Trimming pared 4 bases from V and 5 bases from J, leaving 21 bases between. This CDR3 region has 16 residues.

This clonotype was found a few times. CDR3 residues: CASRMTGGGETQYF. In DNA, the CDR3 is TGTGCCAGCAGGATGACAGGGGGCGGGGAGACCCAGTACTTC. V is TRBV12-3 or TRBV12-4 and J is TRBJ2-5; 10 bases fit TRBD1. This CDR3 region has 14 residues. V trimming: 6 bases; J trimming: 5 bases; junction bases outside the gene matches: 6.

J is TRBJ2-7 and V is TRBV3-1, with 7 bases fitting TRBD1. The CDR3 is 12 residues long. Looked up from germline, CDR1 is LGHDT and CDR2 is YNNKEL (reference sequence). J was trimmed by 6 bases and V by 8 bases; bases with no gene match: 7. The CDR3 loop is CASGTGESEQYF. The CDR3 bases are TGTGCCAGCGGAACAGGGGAGAGCGAGCAGTACTTC.

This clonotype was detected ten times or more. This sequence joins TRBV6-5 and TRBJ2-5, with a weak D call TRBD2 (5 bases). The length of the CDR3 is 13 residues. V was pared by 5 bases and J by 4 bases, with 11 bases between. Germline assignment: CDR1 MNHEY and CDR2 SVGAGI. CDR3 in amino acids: CASSTGNRETQYF. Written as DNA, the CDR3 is TGTGCCAGCAGTACCGGGAACCGAGAGACCCAGTACTTC.

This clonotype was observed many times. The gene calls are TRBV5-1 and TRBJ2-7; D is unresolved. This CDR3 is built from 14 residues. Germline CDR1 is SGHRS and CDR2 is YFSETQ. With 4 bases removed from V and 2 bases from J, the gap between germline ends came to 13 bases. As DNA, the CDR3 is TGCGCCAGCAGCCTCAACCGACAACCCTACGAGCAGTACTTC. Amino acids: CASSLNRQPYEQYF.

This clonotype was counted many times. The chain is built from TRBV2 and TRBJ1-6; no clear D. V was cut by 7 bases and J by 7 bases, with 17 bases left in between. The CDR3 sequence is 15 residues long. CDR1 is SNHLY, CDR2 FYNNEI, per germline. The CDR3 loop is CASTLSGGLNSPLHF. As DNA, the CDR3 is TGTGCCAGCACCTTAAGCGGCGGCTTGAATTCACCCCTCCACTTT.

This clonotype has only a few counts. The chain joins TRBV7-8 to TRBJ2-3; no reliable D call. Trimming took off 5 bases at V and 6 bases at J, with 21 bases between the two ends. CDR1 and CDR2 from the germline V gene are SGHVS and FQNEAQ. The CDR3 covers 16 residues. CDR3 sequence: CASSAVDFRVTDTQYF. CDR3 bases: TGTGCCAGCAGCGCGGTCGACTTCCGAGTTACGGATACGCAGTATTTT.

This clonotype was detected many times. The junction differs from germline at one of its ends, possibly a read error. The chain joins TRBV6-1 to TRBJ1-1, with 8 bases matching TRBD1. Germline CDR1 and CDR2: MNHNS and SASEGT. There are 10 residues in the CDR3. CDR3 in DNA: TGTGCCAGCAGTTCCCGACAGGGGATCTTT. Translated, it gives CASSSRQGIF.

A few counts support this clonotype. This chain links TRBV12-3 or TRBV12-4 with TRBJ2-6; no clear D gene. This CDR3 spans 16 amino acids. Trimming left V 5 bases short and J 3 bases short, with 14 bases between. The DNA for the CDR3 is TGTGCCAGCAGTCAAAGGTCTATAAGTGGGGCCAACGTCCTGACTTTC. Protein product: CASSQRSISGANVLTF.

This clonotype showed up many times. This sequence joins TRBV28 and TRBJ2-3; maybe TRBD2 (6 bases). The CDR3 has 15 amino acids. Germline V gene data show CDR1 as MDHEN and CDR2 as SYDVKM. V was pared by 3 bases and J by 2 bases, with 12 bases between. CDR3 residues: CASSLGGPATDTQYF. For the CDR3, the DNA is TGTGCCAGCAGTTTGGGGGGTCCCGCCACAGATACGCAGTATTTT.

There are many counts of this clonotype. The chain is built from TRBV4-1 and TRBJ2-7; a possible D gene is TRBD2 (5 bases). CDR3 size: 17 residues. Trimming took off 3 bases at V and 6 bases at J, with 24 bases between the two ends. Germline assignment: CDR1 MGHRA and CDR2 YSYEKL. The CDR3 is CASSHHIAVKGVAEQYF. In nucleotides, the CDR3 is TGCGCCAGCAGCCACCATATCGCGGTAAAGGGAGTAGCCGAGCAGTACTTC.

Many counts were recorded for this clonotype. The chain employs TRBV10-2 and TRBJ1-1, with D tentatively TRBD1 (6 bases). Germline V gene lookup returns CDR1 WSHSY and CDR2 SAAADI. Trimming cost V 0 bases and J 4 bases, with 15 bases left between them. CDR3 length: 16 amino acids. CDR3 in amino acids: CASSESWGGDGTEAFF. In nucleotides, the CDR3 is TGCGCCAGCAGTGAGTCCTGGGGGGGCGACGGCACTGAAGCTTTCTTT.

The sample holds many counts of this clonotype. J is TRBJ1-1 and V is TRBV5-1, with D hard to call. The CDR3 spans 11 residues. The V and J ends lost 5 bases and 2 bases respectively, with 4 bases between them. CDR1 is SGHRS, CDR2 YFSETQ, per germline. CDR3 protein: CASRENTEAFF. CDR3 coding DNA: TGCGCCAGCAGGGAAAACACTGAAGCTTTCTTT.

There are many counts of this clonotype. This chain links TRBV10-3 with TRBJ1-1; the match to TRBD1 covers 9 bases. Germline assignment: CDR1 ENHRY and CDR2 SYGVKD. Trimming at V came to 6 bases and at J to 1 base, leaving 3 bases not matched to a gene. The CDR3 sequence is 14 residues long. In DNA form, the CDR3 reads TGTGCCATCAGCGGGACAGGGTCGAACACTGAAGCTTTCTTT. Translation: CAISGTGSNTEAFF.

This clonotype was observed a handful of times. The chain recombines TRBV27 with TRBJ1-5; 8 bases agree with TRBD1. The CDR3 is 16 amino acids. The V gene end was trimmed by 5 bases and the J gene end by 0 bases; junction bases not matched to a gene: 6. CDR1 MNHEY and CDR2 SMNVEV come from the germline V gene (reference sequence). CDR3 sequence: CASSPLTGGSNQPQHF. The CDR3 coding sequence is TGTGCCAGCAGTCCCTTAACAGGGGGTAGCAATCAGCCCCAGCATTTT.

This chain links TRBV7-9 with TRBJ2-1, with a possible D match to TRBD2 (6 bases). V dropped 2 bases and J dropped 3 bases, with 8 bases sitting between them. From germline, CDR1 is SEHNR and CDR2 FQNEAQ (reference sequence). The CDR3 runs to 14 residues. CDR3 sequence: CASSLTGGYNEQFF. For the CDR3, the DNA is TGTGCCAGCAGCTTAACCGGGGGCTACAATGAGCAGTTCTTC.

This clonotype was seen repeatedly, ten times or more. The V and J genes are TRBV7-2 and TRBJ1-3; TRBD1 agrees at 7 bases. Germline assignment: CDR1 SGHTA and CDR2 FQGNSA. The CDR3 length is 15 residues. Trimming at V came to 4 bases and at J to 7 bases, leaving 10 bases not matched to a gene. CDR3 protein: CASSSGAQGWNTIYF. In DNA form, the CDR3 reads TGTGCCAGCAGCTCAGGGGCACAGGGGTGGAACACCATATATTTT.

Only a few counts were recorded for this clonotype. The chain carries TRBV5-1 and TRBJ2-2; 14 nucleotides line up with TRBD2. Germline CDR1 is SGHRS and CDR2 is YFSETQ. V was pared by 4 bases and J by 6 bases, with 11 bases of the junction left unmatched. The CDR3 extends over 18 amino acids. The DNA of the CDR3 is TGCGCCAGCAGCCACCCCGGGACTAGCGGGAGACCTCCCGGGGAGCTGTTTTTT. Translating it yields CASSHPGTSGRPPGELFF.

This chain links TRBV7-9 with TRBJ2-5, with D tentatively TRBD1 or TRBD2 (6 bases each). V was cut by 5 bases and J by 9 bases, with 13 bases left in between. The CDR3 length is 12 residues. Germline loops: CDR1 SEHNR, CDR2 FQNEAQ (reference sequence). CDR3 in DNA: TGTGCCAGCAGCCAAGAGGGGGGTGCCCAGTACTTC. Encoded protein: CASSQEGGAQYF.

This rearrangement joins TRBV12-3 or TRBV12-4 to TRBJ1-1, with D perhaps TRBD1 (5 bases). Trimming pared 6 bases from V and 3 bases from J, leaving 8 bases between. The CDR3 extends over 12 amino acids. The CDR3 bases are TGTGCCAGCAGGAAGGGGTACACTGAAGCTTTCTTT. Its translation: CASRKGYTEAFF.

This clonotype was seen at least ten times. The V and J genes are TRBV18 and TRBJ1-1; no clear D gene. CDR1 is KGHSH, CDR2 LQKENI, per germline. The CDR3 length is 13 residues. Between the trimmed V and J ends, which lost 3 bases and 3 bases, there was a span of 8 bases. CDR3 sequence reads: CASSPQGYTEAFF. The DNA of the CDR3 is TGTGCCAGCTCACCCCAAGGGTACACTGAAGCTTTCTTT.

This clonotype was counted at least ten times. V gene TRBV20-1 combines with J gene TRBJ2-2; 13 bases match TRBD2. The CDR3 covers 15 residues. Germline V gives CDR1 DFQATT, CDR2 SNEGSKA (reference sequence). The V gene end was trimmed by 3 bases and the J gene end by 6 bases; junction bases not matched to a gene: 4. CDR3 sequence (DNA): TGCAGTGCTAGTAGAACTAGCGGGAGGGCCGGGGAGCTGTTTTTT. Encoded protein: CSASRTSGRAGELFF.

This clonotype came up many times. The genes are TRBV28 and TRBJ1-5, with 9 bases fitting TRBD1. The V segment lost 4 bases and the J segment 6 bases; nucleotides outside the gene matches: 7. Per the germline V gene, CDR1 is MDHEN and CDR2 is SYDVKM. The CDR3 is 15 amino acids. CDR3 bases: TGTGCCAGCAGTTCGTACAGGGGGCGCGGTCAGCCCCAGCATTTT. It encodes CASSSYRGRGQPQHF.

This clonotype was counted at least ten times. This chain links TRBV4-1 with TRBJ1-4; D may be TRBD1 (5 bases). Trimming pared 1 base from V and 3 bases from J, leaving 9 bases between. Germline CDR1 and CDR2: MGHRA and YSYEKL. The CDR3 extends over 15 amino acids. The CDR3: CASSQVPGPNEKLFF. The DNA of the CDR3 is TGCGCCAGCAGCCAAGTTCCAGGGCCTAATGAAAAACTGTTTTTT.

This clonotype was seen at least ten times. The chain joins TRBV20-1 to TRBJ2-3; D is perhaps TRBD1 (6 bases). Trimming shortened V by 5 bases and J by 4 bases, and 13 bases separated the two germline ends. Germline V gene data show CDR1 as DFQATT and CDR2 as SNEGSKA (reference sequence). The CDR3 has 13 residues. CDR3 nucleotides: TGCAGTGCTTTTTCGACAGGAGCAGATACGCAGTATTTT. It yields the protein CSAFSTGADTQYF.

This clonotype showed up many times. This CDR3 is CASSYTGTGDNEQFF. The CDR3 coding sequence is TGCGCCAGCAGCTACACCGGGACAGGTGACAATGAGCAGTTCTTC. The rearrangement joins TRBV5-1 to TRBJ2-1; 8 bases agree with TRBD1. Germline trimming cut 3 bases from V and 5 bases from J; bases unmatched to any gene: 7. Looked up from germline, CDR1 is SGHRS and CDR2 is YFSETQ. The length of the CDR3 is 15 residues.

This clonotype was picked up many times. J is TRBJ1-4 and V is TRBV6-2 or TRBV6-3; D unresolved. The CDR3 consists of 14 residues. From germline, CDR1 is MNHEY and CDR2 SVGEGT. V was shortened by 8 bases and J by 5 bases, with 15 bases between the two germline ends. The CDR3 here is CASGRSILNEKLFF. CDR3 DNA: TGTGCCAGCGGGCGGTCTATTCTAAATGAAAAACTGTTTTTT.

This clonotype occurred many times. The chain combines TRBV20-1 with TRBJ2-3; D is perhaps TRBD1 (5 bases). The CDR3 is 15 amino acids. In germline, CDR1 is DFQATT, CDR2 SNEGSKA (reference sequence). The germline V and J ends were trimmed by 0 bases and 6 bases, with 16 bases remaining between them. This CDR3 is CSARDLNGAPDTQYF. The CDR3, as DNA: TGCAGTGCTAGAGATCTGAATGGGGCGCCCGATACGCAGTATTTT.

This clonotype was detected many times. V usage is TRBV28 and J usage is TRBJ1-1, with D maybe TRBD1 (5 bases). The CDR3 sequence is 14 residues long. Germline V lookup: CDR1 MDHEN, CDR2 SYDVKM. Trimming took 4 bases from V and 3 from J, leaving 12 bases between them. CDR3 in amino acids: CASSWDPSDTEAFF. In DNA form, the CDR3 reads TGTGCCAGCAGTTGGGACCCCTCGGACACTGAAGCTTTCTTT. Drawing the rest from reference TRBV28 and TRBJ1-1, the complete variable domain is DVKVTQSSRYLVKRTGEKVFLECVQDMDHENMFWYRQDPGLGLRLIYFSYDVKMKEKGDIPEGYSVSREKKERFSLILESASTNQTSMYLCASSWDPSDTEAFFGQGTRLTVV.

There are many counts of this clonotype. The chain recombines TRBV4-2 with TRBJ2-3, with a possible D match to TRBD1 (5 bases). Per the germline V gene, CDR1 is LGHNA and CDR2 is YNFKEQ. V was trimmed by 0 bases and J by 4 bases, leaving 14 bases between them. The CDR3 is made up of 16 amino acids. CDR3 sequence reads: CASSQEDNFPPDTQYF. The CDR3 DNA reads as TGTGCCAGCAGCCAAGAGGACAATTTCCCCCCAGATACGCAGTATTTT.

The CDR3 nucleotides read TGCAGCGTCCAGGGACTAGCGGGAGGGACCGGGGAGCTGTTTTTT. Amino acid sequence: CSVQGLAGGTGELFF. This chain joins TRBV29-1 and TRBJ2-2, with 16 bases lining up with TRBD2. V lost 6 bases and J lost 5; bases outside the gene matches: 3. CDR3 length: 15 amino acids. Germline-derived CDR1 and CDR2 are SQVTM and ANQGSEA.